Following are 8 T cell receptor beta chains from one sample sequenced in a study of cytomegalovirus exposure and HLA in healthy donors. With 60 Vbeta and 13 Jbeta primers, the PCR was carried out. Generated by immunoSEQ multiplex PCR, the TCRdb table keeps only in-frame clones and is missing some. In the table there are some 190,000 clones, about 85% of which are singletons. Sequencing was performed on PBMCs. Source of these receptors: a woman in her forties or fifties in good health and CMV-seronegative.

V gene TRBV5-1 combines with J gene TRBJ2-2; 12 nucleotides agree with TRBD2. Germline lookup yields CDR1 SGHRS and CDR2 YFSETQ. This CDR3 is 16 amino acids long. Trimming cost V 3 bases and J 3 bases; bases outside gene matches: 3. The CDR3, as DNA: TGCGCCAGCAGCTCGAGACTAGCGGGAGACACCGGGGAGCTGTTTTTT. It translates to CASSSRLAGDTGELFF.

V and J are TRBV13 and TRBJ2-1; TRBD2 aligns across 8 bases. Germline CDR1 is PRHDT and CDR2 is FYEKMQ (reference sequence). With 7 bases clipped from V and 8 bases from J, the junction kept 16 bases outside the gene matches. The CDR3 loop spans 16 amino acids. CDR3 nucleotide sequence: TGTGCCAGCAACAGAAACCCGGGACTAGGGACCGATGAGCAGTTCTTC. It codes for CASNRNPGLGTDEQFF.

The chain combines TRBV21-1 with TRBJ2-3; the DNA was not used to check the table's D call, TRBD1. TRBV21-1 is reported as a pseudogene. The CDR3 is made up of 17 amino acids. The CDR3 region is CASSKGEKDREIWRQYF. In DNA form, the CDR3 reads TGTGCCAGCAGCAAAGGAGAAAAGGACAGGGAAATATGGAGGCAGTATTTT.

This clone was seen just once. The CDR3 nucleotides are TGCGCCAGCAGGACCGGGACAGGGCCGGTTACCGGGGAGCTGTTTTTT. Translating gives CASRTGTGPVTGELFF. The chain uses TRBV5-1 and TRBJ2-2; TRBD1 matches 9 bases. Trimming took 5 bases from V and 5 from J; bases not matched to a gene: 10. The CDR3 runs 16 residues. The V gene's germline CDR1 is SGHRS and CDR2 YFSETQ.

This clone came up once. The chain joins TRBV18 to TRBJ1-1; weak D call: TRBD1 (6 bases). The germline gives CDR1 KGHSH, CDR2 LQKENI. V was pared by 4 bases and J by 1 base, with 16 bases between. This CDR3 region has 16 residues. DNA for the CDR3: TGTGCCAGCTCACGATATATAGGGGGAACGAACACTGAAGCTTTCTTT. Amino acids: CASSRYIGGTNTEAFF.

V gene TRBV7-9 combines with J gene TRBJ1-4; 11 positions agree with TRBD1. V gave up 3 bases and J gave up 11 bases; unmatched junction bases: 11. The CDR3 is 16 amino acids. Germline V gives CDR1 SEHNR, CDR2 FQNEAQ (reference sequence). The CDR3 bases are TGTGCCAGCAGCTTTTTCTACCGGGACAGGGGGTTGAAACTGTTTTTT. This codes for CASSFFYRDRGLKLFF.

This clone was seen just once. The J gene is TRBJ2-2, the V gene TRBV9; tentatively, D is TRBD1 (5 bases). V lost 5 bases and J lost 0, with 8 bases in between. Germline V CDR1 and CDR2: SGDLS, YYNGEE. This CDR3 is 14 amino acids long. Here the CDR3 reads CASRGQSNTGELFF. CDR3 DNA: TGTGCCAGCAGGGGGCAGTCGAACACCGGGGAGCTGTTTTTT.

V and J are TRBV2 and TRBJ2-7, with D unresolved. V was shortened by 0 bases and J by 2 bases, with 8 bases between the two germline ends. Looked up from germline, CDR1 is SNHLY and CDR2 is FYNNEI. The CDR3 covers 14 residues. In DNA, the CDR3 is TGTGCCAGCAGTGAAGCGCGGCCCCCCTACGAGCAGTACTTC. Encoded protein: CASSEARPPYEQYF.